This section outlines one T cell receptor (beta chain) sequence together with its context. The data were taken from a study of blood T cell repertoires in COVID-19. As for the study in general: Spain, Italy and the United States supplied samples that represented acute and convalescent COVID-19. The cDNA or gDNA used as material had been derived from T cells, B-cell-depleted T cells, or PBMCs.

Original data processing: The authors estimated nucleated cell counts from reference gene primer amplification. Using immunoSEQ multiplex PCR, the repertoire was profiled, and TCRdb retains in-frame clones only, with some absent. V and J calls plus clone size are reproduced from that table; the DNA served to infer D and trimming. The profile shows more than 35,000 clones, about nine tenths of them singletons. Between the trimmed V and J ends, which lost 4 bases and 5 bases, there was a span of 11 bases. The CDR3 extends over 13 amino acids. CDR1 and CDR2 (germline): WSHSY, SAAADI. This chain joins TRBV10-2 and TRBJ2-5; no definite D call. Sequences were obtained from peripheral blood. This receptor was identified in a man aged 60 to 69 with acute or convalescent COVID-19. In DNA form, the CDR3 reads TGCGCCAGCAGTGGTATGTTCGGGGAGACCCAGTACTTC. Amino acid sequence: CASSGMFGETQYF.